The 17 T cell receptor beta chains below all came from one sample that was sequenced in a study of CD8+CD57+ T cells in acquired aplastic anemia. Those patients picked for sequencing had displayed CD8+CD57+ cell expansion on flow cytometry. Researchers used genomic DNA as the template to profile TCR beta VDJ and CDR3. From the reads, TCRdb called clonotypes with MiXCR, one entry per CDR3 protein. The repertoire holds about 98,000 distinct CDR3 sequences, roughly two thirds seen once, with 65% in the top ten. The specimen sequenced was sorted CD4+, CD8+, or CD8+CD57+ T cells (not recorded which) from PBMCs. The receptor set was obtained from a human donor with aplastic anemia.

In its sample, this clonotype was seen once. The chain couples TRBV20-1 to TRBJ2-3; D is ambiguous. The CDR3 has 15 amino acids. Germline CDR1 is DFQATT and CDR2 is SNEGSKA (reference sequence). Trimming left V 6 bases short and J 2 bases short, with 18 bases between. CDR3 protein: CSAAGTPTDTDTQYF. The CDR3 coding sequence is TGCAGTGCCGCAGGAACCCCCACGGACACAGATACGCAGTATTTT.

The gene calls are TRBV19 and TRBJ2-5; 7 bases fit TRBD1. The CDR3 runs 14 residues. With V trimmed by 4 bases and J by 3 bases, 5 bases remained unmatched. Germline CDR1 is LNHDA and CDR2 is SQIVND (reference sequence). CDR3 DNA: TGTGCCAGTAGTAGACGGGACAGAGAAGAGACCCAGTACTTC. Translating gives CASSRRDREETQYF.

This chain joins TRBV2 and TRBJ1-4; 10 nucleotides match TRBD1. CDR1 is SNHLY, CDR2 FYNNEI, per germline. Trimming removed 6 bases from V and 7 bases from J; junction bases left unmatched: 8. The CDR3 is 15 amino acids. CDR3 DNA sequence: TGTGCCAGCAGGAGAGGGACAGGGGTTAGTGAAAAACTGTTTTTT. Protein: CASRRGTGVSEKLFF.

This clonotype was picked up a small number of times. This rearrangement joins TRBV9 to TRBJ1-1, with 7 bases fitting TRBD1. Germline V CDR1 and CDR2: SGDLS, YYNGEE. The CDR3 has 13 amino acids. V shed 4 bases and J 3 bases; nucleotides not matched to a gene: 3. CDR3: CASSHTGDTEAFF. CDR3 nucleotide sequence: TGTGCCAGCAGCCATACAGGGGACACTGAAGCTTTCTTT.

This clonotype counts as medium-sized. The J gene is TRBJ1-1, the V gene TRBV20-1; 8 nucleotides match TRBD1. Per germline, CDR1 DFQATT and CDR2 SNEGSKA (reference sequence). The CDR3 spans 12 residues. With 6 bases clipped from V and 3 bases from J, the junction kept 3 bases outside the gene matches. CDR3 nucleotide sequence: TGCAGTGCACAACAGGGGGACACTGAAGCTTTCTTT. It specifies CSAQQGDTEAFF.

This clonotype has at least ten counts. The V call is TRBV6-1, the J call TRBJ1-5; maybe TRBD1 (6 bases). CDR3 length: 14 residues. Germline CDR1 MNHNS, CDR2 SASEGT. V dropped 1 base and J dropped 11 bases, with 15 bases sitting between them. CDR3: CASSEGRDNSAQHF. DNA of the CDR3: TGTGCCAGCAGTGAAGGGCGGGACAACTCTGCCCAGCATTTT.

This rearrangement joins TRBV20-1 to TRBJ2-7; D is perhaps TRBD1 (6 bases). Germline loops: CDR1 DFQATT, CDR2 SNEGSKA (reference sequence). This CDR3 spans 13 amino acids. This CDR3 reads CRAINRETYEQYF. CDR3 in DNA: TGCAGGGCGATAAACAGGGAGACCTACGAGCAGTACTTC.

The V call is TRBV7-3, the J call TRBJ2-1, with D possibly being TRBD1 or TRBD2 (6 bases each). The V and J ends lost 5 bases and 8 bases respectively, with 19 bases between them. The CDR3 totals 15 residues. Germline CDR1 reads SGHTA; CDR2 reads FQGTGA. CDR3 amino acids: CASSLWGRGADEQFF. The CDR3 DNA follows: TGTGCCAGCAGCCTATGGGGTAGGGGGGCCGATGAGCAGTTCTTC.

This clonotype was counted a few times. J is TRBJ1-6 and V is TRBV7-8, with D maybe TRBD1 (6 bases). Deletions cut 7 bases from V and 10 bases from J, with 17 bases between. This CDR3 region has 14 residues. CDR1 and CDR2 from the germline V gene are SGHVS and FQNEAQ. Here the CDR3 DNA reads TGTGCCAGCACCCCACTACAGGGTAACTCACCCCTCCACTTT. This gives the protein CASTPLQGNSPLHF.

This sequence joins TRBV7-8 and TRBJ1-2; 11 nucleotides agree with TRBD1. V lost 6 bases and J lost 2; bases outside the gene matches: 8. CDR1 is SGHVS and CDR2 is FQNEAQ in the germline V gene. The CDR3 is 16 amino acids. Written as DNA, the CDR3 is TGTGCCAGCAGTTCCCCGGGACAGGGGGAAAACTATGGCTACACCTTC. Amino acid sequence: CASSSPGQGENYGYTF.

This chain connects TRBV15 to TRBJ1-1; D gene ambiguous. V was trimmed by 8 bases and J by 0 bases, leaving 13 bases between them. Germline V lookup: CDR1 LNHNV, CDR2 YYDKDF (reference sequence). The CDR3 runs to 14 residues. CDR3 protein: CATHSPQLNTEAFF. The CDR3, as DNA: TGTGCCACCCACTCTCCCCAGTTGAACACTGAAGCTTTCTTT. The whole variable domain, remainder taken from reference TRBV15 and TRBJ1-1, is DAMVIQNPRYQVTQFGKPVTLSCSQTLNHNVMYWYQQKSSQAPKLLFHYYDKDFNNEADTPDNFQSRRPNTSFCFLDIRSPGLGDTAMYLCATHSPQLNTEAFFGQGTRLTVV.

V is TRBV15 and J is TRBJ1-3, with 9 bases aligning to TRBD1. The V segment lost 9 bases and the J segment 3 bases; nucleotides outside the gene matches: 3. The CDR3 extends over 13 amino acids. From germline, CDR1 is LNHNV and CDR2 YYDKDF (reference sequence). CDR3 nucleotide sequence: TGTGCCACGACAGGGGGGAGTGGAAACACCATATATTTT. The encoded protein is CATTGGSGNTIYF.

The chain links TRBV10-1 to TRBJ1-2; D is undetermined. The germline gives CDR1 WNHNN, CDR2 SYGVQD (reference sequence). This CDR3 comprises 12 residues. V gave up 11 bases and J gave up 5 bases, with 15 bases separating them. CDR3: CAAAGEGYGYTF. In nucleotides, the CDR3 is TGCGCCGCGGCCGGGGAGGGATATGGCTACACCTTC.

This clonotype was counted a few times. CDR3 loop: CASSEWGESYSPLHF. The CDR3 region has the DNA TGTGCCAGCAGTGAATGGGGGGAGTCTTACTCACCCCTCCACTTT. The genes are TRBV25-1 and TRBJ1-6; D is possibly TRBD1 (5 bases). V lost 1 base and J lost 10, with 14 bases in between. The CDR3 runs to 15 residues. The V gene's germline CDR1 is MGHDK and CDR2 SYGVNS.

This clonotype was seen just once. The genes are TRBV15 and TRBJ2-2; D ambiguous. CDR1 and CDR2 from the germline V gene are LNHNV and YYDKDF (reference sequence). The V gene lost 2 bases and the J gene lost 0 bases, with 13 bases spanning the gap. This CDR3 is built from 17 residues. CDR3 sequence reads: CATSRPPVRSNTGELFF. The CDR3 DNA sequence: TGTGCCACCAGCAGACCCCCGGTACGGTCGAACACCGGGGAGCTGTTTTTT.

V usage is TRBV2 and J usage is TRBJ1-1; D possibly corresponds to TRBD1 (5 bases). Trimming stripped 1 base from V and 6 bases from J, with 9 bases between. The CDR3 consists of 13 residues. From germline, CDR1 is SNHLY and CDR2 FYNNEI. The CDR3 DNA reads as TGTGCCAGCAGTGAAGGGGAGGGGTCTGAAGCTTTCTTT. Protein: CASSEGEGSEAFF.

The V and J genes are TRBV3-1 and TRBJ2-7, with D unclear. Germline lookup yields CDR1 LGHDT and CDR2 YNNKEL (reference sequence). The CDR3 spans 15 residues. Trimming shortened V by 0 bases and J by 0 bases, and 9 bases separated the two germline ends. The CDR3 DNA is TGTGCCAGCAGCCAAGAAACACTTACCTCCTACGAGCAGTACTTC. This sequence encodes CASSQETLTSYEQYF.